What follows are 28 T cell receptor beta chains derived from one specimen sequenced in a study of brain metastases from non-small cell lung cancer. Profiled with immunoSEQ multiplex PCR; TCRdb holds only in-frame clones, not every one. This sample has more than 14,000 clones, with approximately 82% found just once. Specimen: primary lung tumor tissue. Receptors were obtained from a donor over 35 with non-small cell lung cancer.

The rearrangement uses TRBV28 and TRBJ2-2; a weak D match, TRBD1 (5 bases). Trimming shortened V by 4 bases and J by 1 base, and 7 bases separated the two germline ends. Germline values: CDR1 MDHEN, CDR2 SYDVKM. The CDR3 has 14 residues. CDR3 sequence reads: CASSSTGNTGELFF. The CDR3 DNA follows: TGTGCCAGCAGTTCCACAGGGAACACCGGGGAGCTGTTTTTT.

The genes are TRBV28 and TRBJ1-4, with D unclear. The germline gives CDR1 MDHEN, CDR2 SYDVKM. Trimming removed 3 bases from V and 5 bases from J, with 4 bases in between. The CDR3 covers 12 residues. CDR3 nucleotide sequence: TGTGCCAGCAGTTTCCTAAATGAAAAACTGTTTTTT. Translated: CASSFLNEKLFF. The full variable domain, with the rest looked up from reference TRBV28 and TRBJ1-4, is DVKVTQSSRYLVKRTGEKVFLECVQDMDHENMFWYRQDPGLGLRLIYFSYDVKMKEKGDIPEGYSVSREKKERFSLILESASTNQTSMYLCASSFLNEKLFFGSGTQLSVL.

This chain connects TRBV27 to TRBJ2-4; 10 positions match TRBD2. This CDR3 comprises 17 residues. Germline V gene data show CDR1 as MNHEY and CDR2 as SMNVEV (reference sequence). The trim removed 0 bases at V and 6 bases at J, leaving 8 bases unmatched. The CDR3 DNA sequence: TGTGCCAGCAGTTTATCTAGAGCGGGGGGGCCAGGAAACATTCAGTACTTC. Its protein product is CASSLSRAGGPGNIQYF.

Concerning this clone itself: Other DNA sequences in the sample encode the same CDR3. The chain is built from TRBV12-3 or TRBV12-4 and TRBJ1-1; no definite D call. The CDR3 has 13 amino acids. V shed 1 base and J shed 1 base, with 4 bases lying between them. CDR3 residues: CASSLGPNTEAFF. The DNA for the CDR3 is TGTGCCAGCAGTTTAGGTCCGAACACTGAAGCTTTCTTT.

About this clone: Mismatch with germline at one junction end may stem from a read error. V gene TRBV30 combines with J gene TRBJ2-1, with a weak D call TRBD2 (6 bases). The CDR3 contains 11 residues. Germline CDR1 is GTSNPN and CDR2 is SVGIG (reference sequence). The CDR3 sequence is CAWSTRRGNLF. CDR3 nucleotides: TGTGCCTGGAGTACTAGGCGCGGGAACCTCTTC.

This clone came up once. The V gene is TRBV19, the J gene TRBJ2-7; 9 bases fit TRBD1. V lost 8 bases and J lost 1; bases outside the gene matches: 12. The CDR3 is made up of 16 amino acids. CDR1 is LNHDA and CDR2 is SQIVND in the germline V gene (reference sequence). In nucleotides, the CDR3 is TGTGCCAGTGGGCCGGACAGGGGAAAAGGTTCCTACGAGCAGTACTTC. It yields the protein CASGPDRGKGSYEQYF.

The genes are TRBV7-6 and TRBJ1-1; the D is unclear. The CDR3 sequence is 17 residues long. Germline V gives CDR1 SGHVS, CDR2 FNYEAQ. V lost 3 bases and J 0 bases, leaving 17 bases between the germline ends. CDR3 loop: CASSLDPPPGMNTEAFF. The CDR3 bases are TGTGCCAGCAGCTTGGACCCCCCGCCTGGGATGAACACTGAAGCTTTCTTT.

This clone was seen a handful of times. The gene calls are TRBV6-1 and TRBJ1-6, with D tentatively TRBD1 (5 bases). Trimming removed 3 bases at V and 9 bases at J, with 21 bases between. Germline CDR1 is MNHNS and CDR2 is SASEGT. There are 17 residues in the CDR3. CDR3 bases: TGTGCCAGCAGTGAGAGGAGTACGGGGGAAGACCGTTCACCCCTCCACTTT. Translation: CASSERSTGEDRSPLHF.

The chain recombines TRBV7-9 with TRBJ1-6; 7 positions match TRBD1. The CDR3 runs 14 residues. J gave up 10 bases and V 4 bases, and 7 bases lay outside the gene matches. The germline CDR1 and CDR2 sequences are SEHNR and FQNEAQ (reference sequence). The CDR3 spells CASSSTGFGSPLHF. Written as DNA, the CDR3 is TGTGCCAGCAGCTCGACAGGGTTTGGGTCACCCCTCCACTTT. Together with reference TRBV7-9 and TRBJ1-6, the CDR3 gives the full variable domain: DTGVSQNPRHKITKRGQNVTFRCDPISEHNRLYWYRQTLGQGPEFLTYFQNEAQLEKSRLLSDRFSAERPKGSFSTLEIQRTEQGDSAMYLCASSSTGFGSPLHFGNGTRLTVT.

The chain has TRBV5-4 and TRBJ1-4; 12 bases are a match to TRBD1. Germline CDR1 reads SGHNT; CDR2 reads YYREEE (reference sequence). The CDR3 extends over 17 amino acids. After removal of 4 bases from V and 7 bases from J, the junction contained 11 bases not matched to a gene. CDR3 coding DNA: TGTGCCAGCAGCAATCCGGGACAGGGGGCACGGGGTGAAAAACTGTTTTTT. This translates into CASSNPGQGARGEKLFF.

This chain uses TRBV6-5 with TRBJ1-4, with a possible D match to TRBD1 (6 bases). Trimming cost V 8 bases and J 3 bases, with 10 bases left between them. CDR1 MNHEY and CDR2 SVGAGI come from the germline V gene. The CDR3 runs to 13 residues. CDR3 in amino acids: CASADSPNEKLFF. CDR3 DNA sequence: TGTGCCAGCGCGGACAGTCCTAATGAAAAACTGTTTTTT.

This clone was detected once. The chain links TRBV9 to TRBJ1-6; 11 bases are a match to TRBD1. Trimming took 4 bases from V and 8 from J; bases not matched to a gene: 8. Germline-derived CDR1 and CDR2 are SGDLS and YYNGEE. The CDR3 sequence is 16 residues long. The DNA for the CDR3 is TGTGCCAGCAGCCTACGGGACAGGGGGATTGATTCACCCCTCCACTTT. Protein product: CASSLRDRGIDSPLHF.

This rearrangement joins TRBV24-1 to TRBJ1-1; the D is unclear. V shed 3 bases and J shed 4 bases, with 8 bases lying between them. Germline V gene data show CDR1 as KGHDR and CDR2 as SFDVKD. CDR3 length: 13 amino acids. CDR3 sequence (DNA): TGTGCCACCAGTGATGGGCCCGCCACTGAAGCTTTCTTT. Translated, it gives CATSDGPATEAFF.

The CDR3 bases are TGTGCCAGCAGTTTAGGGCCGTACAATGAGCAGTTCTTC. Translation gives CASSLGPYNEQFF. This chain uses TRBV12-3 or TRBV12-4 with TRBJ2-1, with D unresolved. This CDR3 is built from 13 residues. Trimming took 1 base from V and 4 from J, leaving 5 bases between them.

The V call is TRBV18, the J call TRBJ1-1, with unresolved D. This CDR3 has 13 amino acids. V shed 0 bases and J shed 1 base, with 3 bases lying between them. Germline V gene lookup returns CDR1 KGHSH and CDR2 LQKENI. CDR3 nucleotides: TGTGCCAGCTCACCACCAGGGAACACTGAAGCTTTCTTT. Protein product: CASSPPGNTEAFF. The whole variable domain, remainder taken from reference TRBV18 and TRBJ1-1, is NAGVMQNPRHLVRRRGQEARLRCSPMKGHSHVYWYRQLPEEGLKFMVYLQKENIIDESGMPKERFSAEFPKEGPSILRIQQVVRGDSAAYFCASSPPGNTEAFFGQGTRLTVV.

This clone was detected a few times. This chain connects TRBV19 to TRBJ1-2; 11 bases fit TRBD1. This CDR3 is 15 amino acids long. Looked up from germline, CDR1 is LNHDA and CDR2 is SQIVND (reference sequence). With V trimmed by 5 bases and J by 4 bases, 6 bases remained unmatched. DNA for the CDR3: TGTGCCAGTAGTGTAGCCGGGACAGGGGGCTATGGCTACACCTTC. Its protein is CASSVAGTGGYGYTF.

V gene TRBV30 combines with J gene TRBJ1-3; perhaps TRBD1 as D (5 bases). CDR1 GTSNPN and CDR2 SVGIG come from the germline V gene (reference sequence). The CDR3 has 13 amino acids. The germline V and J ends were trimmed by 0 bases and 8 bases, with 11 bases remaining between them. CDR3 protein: CAWSVQGVHTIYF. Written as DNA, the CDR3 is TGTGCCTGGAGTGTACAAGGGGTACACACCATATATTTT.

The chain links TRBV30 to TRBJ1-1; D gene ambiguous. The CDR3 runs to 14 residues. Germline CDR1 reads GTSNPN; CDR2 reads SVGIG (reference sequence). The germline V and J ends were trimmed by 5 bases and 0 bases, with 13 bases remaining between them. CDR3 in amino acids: CAWDRTSLNTEAFF. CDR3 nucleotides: TGTGCCTGGGACCGCACGTCGCTGAACACTGAAGCTTTCTTT.

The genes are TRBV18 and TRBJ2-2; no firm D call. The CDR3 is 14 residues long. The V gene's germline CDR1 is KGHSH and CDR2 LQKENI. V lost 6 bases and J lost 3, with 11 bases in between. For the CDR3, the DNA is TGTGCCAGCTCTAGAGTACGGGACACCGGGGAGCTGTTTTTT. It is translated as CASSRVRDTGELFF.

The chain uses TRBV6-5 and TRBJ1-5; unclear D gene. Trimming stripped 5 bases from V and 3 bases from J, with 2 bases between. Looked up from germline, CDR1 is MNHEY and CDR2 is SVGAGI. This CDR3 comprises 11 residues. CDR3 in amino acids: CASSLNQPQHF. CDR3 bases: TGTGCCAGCAGTCTCAATCAGCCCCAGCATTTT.

CDR3 sequence (DNA): TGTGCCAGCAGCTTAGCGGACACCATATATTTT. It translates to CASSLADTIYF. The chain uses TRBV7-9 and TRBJ1-3; D gene uncertain. The CDR3 has 11 amino acids. V lost 0 bases, J lost 8 bases, and 2 bases lay in between. Germline loops: CDR1 SEHNR, CDR2 FQNEAQ (reference sequence).

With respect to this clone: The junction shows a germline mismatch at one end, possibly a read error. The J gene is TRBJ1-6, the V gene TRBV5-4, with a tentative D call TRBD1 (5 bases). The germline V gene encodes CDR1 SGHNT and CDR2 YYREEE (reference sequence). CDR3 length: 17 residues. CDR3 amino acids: CASSFGTQSSYNSPFHF. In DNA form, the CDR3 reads TGTGCCAGCAGCTTTGGGACTCAGAGCTCCTATAATTCACCCTTCCACTTT.

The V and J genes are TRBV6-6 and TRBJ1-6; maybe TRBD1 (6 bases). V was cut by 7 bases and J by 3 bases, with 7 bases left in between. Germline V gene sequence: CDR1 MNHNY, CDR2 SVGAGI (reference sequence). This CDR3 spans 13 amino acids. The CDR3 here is CASKDSYNSPLHF. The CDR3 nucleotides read TGTGCCAGCAAGGACAGCTATAATTCACCCCTCCACTTT.

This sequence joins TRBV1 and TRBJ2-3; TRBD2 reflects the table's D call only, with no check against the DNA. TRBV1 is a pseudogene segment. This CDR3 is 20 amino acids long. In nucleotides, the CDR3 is TGCACCAGCAGCCAAGAGCAGGGGCCCGAGGCGGGGGGGCCTGAAGATACGCAGTATTTT. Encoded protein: CTSSQEQGPEAGGPEDTQYF.

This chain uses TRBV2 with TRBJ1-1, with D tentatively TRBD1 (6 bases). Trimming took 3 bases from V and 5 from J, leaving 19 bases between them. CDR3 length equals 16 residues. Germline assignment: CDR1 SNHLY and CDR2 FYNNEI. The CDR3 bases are TGTGCCAGCAGTGATCGGGGGGGTCAGGGGAAAACTGAAGCTTTCTTT. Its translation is CASSDRGGQGKTEAFF.

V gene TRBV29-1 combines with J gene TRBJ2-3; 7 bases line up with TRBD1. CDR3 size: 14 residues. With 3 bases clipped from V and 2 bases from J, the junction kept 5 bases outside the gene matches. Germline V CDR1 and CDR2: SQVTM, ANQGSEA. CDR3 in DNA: TGCAGCGTTGAGTACAGGGGAGACACAGATACGCAGTATTTT. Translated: CSVEYRGDTDTQYF.

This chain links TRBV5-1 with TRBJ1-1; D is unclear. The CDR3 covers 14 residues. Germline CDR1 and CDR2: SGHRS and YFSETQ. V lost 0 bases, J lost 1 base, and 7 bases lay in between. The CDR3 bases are TGCGCCAGCAGCTTGGTTACCCCGAACACTGAAGCTTTCTTT. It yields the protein CASSLVTPNTEAFF.

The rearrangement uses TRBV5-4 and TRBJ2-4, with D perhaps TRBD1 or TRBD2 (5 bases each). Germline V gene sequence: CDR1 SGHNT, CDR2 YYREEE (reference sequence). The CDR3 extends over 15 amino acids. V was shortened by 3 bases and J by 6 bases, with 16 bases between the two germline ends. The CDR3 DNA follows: TGTGCCAGCAGCTCCGGGACCCTCCAAGGAAACATTCAGTACTTC. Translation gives CASSSGTLQGNIQYF.